This record covers a single T cell receptor (beta chain). Participant ages covered roughly 18 to 89 years across about two dozen US areas. Among Cohort 3 donors, those recovered had two negative PCRs, clearance, or symptom resolution. The germline V gene has CDR1 MDHEN and CDR2 SYDVKM. This CDR3 is 12 amino acids long. V was cut by 4 bases and J by 8 bases, with 6 bases left in between. The sample originates from a study of blood T cell repertoires in COVID-19. Study background: Sources were T cells, B-cell-depleted T cells, or PBMCs; the material itself was cDNA or gDNA.

Assay: immunoSEQ multiplex PCR; the TCRdb copy retains only in-frame clones and omits some. The sample holds approximately 280,000 clones, 89% seen once. The receptor was isolated from a woman aged 60-75 years who had recovered from COVID-19. Sequenced material: PBMCs or T cells enriched from blood (not recorded which). The V and J genes are TRBV28 and TRBJ1-6; no clear D. The CDR3 region has the DNA TGTGCCAGCAGTTCCTACTATTCACCCCTCCACTTT. Its translation is CASSSYYSPLHF.